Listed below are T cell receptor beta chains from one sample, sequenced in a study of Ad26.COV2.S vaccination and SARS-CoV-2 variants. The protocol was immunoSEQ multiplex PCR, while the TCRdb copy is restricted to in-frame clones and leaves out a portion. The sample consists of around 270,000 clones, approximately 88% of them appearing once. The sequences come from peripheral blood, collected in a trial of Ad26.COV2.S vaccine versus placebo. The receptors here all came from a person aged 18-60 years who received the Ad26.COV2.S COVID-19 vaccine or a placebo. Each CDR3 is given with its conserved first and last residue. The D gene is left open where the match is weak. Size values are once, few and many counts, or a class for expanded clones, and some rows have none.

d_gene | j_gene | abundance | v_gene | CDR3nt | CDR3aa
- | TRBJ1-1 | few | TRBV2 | TGTGCCATACTCCGGGGCCTGAACACTGAAGCTTTCTTT | CAILRGLNTEAFF
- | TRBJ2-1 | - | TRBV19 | TGTGCCAGTAGTATAGGGAGTACCCGCAATGAGCAGTTCTTC | CASSIGSTRNEQFF
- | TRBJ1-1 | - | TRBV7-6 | TGTGCCAGCAGCCCGCGACAGGCCTCTCCTGAAGCTTTCTTT | CASSPRQASPEAFF
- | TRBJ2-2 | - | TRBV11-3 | TGTGCCAGCAGCTTATCAGGGGAGCTGTTTTTT | CASSLSGELFF
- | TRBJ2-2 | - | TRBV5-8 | TGTGCCAGCAGCTTAAGAGGATCCGGGGAGCTGTTTTTT | CASSLRGSGELFF
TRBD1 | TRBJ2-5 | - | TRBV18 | TGTGCCAGCTCACCTCAGGGGGTCGAGACCCAGTACTTC | CASSPQGVETQYF
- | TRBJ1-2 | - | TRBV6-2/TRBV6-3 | TGTGCCAGCAGTTACGCAGGGAGCGGGGGTCGACCTTTGGATGGCTACACCTTC | CASSYAGSGGRPLDGYTF
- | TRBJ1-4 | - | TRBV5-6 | TGTGCCAGCAGCTTGGCGCTAGGCTGGGCAACTAATGAAAAACTGTTTTTT | CASSLALGWATNEKLFF
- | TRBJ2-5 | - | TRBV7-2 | TGTGCCAGCAGCTTAGGCCCTAACCAAGAGACCCAGTACTTC | CASSLGPNQETQYF
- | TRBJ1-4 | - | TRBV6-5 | TGTGCCAGCAGACCCGACAGCTCCTGGGAAAAACTGTTTTTT | CASRPDSSWEKLFF
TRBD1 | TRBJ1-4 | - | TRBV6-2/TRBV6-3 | TGTGCCAGCAGCCCTTCCACCTTAGACAGGGCCAATGAAAAACTGTTTTTT | CASSPSTLDRANEKLFF
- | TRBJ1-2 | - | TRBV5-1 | TGCGCCAGCAGTATAGGGATCGTGGACTATGGCTACACCTTC | CASSIGIVDYGYTF
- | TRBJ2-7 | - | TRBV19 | TGTGCCAGTAGTATAGGGGGGGCTGGTGAGCAGTACTTC | CASSIGGAGEQYF
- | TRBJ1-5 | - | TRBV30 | TGTGCCTGGAGTGTACCCGGCCGGAATCAGCCCCAGCATTTT | CAWSVPGRNQPQHF
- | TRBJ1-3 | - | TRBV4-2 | TGTGCCAGCAGCCAAGACAGGGAGCGAAACACCATATATTTT | CASSQDRERNTIYF
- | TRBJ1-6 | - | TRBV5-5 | TGTGCCAGCAGCTTTCTTCCAGGGGAAGGTTCCTATTCACCCCTCCACTTT | CASSFLPGEGSYSPLHF
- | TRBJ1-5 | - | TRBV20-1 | TGCAGTGCTAGTTCTTTTTTAAAGGGATCGGGTCAGCCCCAGCATTTT | CSASSFLKGSGQPQHF
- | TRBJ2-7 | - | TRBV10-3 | TGTGCCATCAGCTTAGGGACACCCTCCTACGAGCAGTACTTC | CAISLGTPSYEQYF
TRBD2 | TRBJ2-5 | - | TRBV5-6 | TGTGCCAGCAGCCTTCTAGCGGGGGCAGGGCAAGAGACCCAGTACTTC | CASSLLAGAGQETQYF
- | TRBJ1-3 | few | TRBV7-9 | TGTGCCAGCAGCTTAGACAAAGGGGTTGAGGGAAACACCATATATTTT | CASSLDKGVEGNTIYF
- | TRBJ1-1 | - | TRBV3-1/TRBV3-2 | TGTGCCAGCAGCCAAGAAACTGAAGCTTTCTTT | CASSQETEAFF
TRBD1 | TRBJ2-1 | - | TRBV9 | TGTGCCAGCAGCGTAGGTGAAGGGGGCCCCTACAATGAGCAGTTCTTC | CASSVGEGGPYNEQFF
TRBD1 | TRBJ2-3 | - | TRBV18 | TGTGCCAGCTCACCTAGTCCGGGACAGAGATCTACAGATACGCAGTATTTT | CASSPSPGQRSTDTQYF
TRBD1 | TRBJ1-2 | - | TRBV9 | TGTGCCAGCAGCGCCGACCGGGACAGGGTCGGCGGCTACACCTTC | CASSADRDRVGGYTF
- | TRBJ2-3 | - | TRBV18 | TGTGCCAGCTCACTAGCGAGCAGCACAGATACGCAGTATTTT | CASSLASSTDTQYF
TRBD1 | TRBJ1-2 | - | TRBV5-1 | TGCGCCAGCAGCGGGGACAGACCTTATGGCTACACCTTC | CASSGDRPYGYTF
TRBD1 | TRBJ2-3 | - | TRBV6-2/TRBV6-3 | TGTGCCAGCAGCCCCCGTGGGACAGGGAATACAGATACGCAGTATTTT | CASSPRGTGNTDTQYF
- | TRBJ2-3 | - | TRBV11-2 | TGTGCCAGCAGCTTCGGCGGCCGCACAGATACGCAGTATTTT | CASSFGGRTDTQYF
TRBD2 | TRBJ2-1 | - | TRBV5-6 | TGTGCCAGCAGCTTGCGGCTAGCGGGAGGAGGCTCCTACAATGAGCAGTTCTTC | CASSLRLAGGGSYNEQFF
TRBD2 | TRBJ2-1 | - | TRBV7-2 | TGTGCCAGCAGCTTAATACTAGCGGGAGGGATGCGTGAGCAGTTCTTC | CASSLILAGGMREQFF
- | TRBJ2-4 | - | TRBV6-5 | TGTGCCAGCAGTTACGGTCTGGGCCCCAAAAACATTCAGTACTTC | CASSYGLGPKNIQYF
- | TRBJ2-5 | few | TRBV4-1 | TGCGCCAGCAGCCAAGAACCTAGCTATGAGACCCAGTACTTC | CASSQEPSYETQYF
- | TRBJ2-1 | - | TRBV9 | TGTGCCAGCAGCGTAGTACCACTCAATGAGCAGTTCTTC | CASSVVPLNEQFF
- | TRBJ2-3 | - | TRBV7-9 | TGTGCCAGCAGCTTCGGCGGGGTGGCAGATACGCAGTATTTT | CASSFGGVADTQYF
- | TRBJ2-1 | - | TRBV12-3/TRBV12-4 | TGTGCCAGCAGCCTTACTAGCCATGAGCAGTTCTTC | CASSLTSHEQFF
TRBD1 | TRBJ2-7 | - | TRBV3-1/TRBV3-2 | TGTGCCAGCAGCCTTGGGACAGTCTCCTACGAGCAGTACTTC | CASSLGTVSYEQYF
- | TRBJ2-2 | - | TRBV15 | TGTGCCACCAGCAGTGAGGAGACTTCGAACACCGGGGAGCTGTTTTTT | CATSSEETSNTGELFF
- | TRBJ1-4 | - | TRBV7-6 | TGTGCCAGCAGCTTAGGCAGGGAACAGGCGGGTGAAAAACTGTTTTTT | CASSLGREQAGEKLFF
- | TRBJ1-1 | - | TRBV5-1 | TGCGCCAGCACAGGACAGAGCAACACTGAAGCTTTCTTT | CASTGQSNTEAFF
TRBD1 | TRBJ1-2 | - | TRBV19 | TGTGCCAGTAGTATACCGACGACAGGGGCCAAAGGCTACACCTTC | CASSIPTTGAKGYTF
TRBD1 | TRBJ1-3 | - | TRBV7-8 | TGTGCCAGCAGCTCGCCGCTAGGGGACAGGGACGAGGGAAACACCATATATTTT | CASSSPLGDRDEGNTIYF
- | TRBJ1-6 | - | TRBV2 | TGTGCCAGCAGGGAAACAGACTATAATTCACCCCTCCACTTT | CASRETDYNSPLHF
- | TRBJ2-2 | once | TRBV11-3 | TGTGCCAGCAGCTTAGAGCTTAGCGGGGAGCTGTTTTTT | CASSLELSGELFF
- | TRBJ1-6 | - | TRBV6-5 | TGTGCCAGCAGTTACTCGAGTTATAATTCACCCCTCCACTTT | CASSYSSYNSPLHF
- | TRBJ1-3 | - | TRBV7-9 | TGTGCCAGCAGCCCGCGTGGACAATCTGGAAACACCATATATTTT | CASSPRGQSGNTIYF
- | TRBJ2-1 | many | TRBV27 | TGTGCCAGCAGTTTCGCCGGATTCGGTTCCTACAATGAGCAGTTCTTC | CASSFAGFGSYNEQFF
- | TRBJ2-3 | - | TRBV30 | TGTGCCTGGGACCCGGGGGCGCGGACAGATACGCAGTATTTT | CAWDPGARTDTQYF
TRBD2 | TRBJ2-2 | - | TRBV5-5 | TGTGCCAGCAGCCCCTGGCGGCTAGCGGAGAACACCGGGGAGCTGTTTTTT | CASSPWRLAENTGELFF
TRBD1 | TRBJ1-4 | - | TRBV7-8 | TGTGCCAGCAGCTCGGGACAGAATAATGAAAAACTGTTTTTT | CASSSGQNNEKLFF
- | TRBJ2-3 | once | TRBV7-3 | TGTGCCAGCAGCGGAACTAGATCAGATACGCAGTATTTT | CASSGTRSDTQYF
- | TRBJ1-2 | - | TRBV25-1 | TGTGCCAGCAGTGAAACGTTTGGGGTTCATGGCTACACCTTC | CASSETFGVHGYTF
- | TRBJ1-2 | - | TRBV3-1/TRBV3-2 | TGTGCCAGCAGCCAAATGGGGGTGAGATATGGCTACACCTTC | CASSQMGVRYGYTF
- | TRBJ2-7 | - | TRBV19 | TGTGCCAGTTTCTCCGGATACGAGCAGTACTTC | CASFSGYEQYF
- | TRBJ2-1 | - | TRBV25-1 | TGTGCCAGCAGCCTGCCGTCCTACAATGAGCAGTTCTTC | CASSLPSYNEQFF
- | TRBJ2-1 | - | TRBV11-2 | TGTGCCAGCAGCTCCGAACTACTAGCTTTTGAGCAGTTCTTC | CASSSELLAFEQFF
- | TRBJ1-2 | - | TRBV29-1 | TGCAGCGTTGAAAGAGCTGGCTACACCTTC | CSVERAGYTF
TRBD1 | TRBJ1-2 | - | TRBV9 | TGTGCCAGCAGCGCGGGACAGGAATATGGCTACACCTTC | CASSAGQEYGYTF
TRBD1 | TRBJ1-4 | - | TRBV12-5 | TGTGCTAGTGGGTTGGGACAGCCTAATGAAAAACTGTTTTTT | CASGLGQPNEKLFF
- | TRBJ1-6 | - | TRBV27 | TGTGCCAGCAGTACAGGGAGCTCCTATAATTCACCCCTCCACTTT | CASSTGSSYNSPLHF